This T cell receptor beta chain derives from a study of identical twins (dated by TCRdb to 2016 to 2018). Broadly, across the study: To test whether fetal clonotypes persist, the study used deep sequencing on TCR alpha and beta repertoires from monozygotic twins, unrelated adults of various ages, and cord blood. Replicate twin experiments were performed at different times using different library preparation protocols to rule out contamination.

The CDR3 sequence holds 16 residues, the cysteine and phenylalanine included. Only the CDR3 portion is preserved as DNA: 48 bases, with reading frame beginning at the first base. As encoded in the germline V gene, CDR1 is MGHRA while CDR2 is YSYEKL. At the junction V is shortened by 3 bases and J by 0 bases; bases outside the gene matches: 5. All donors were healthy Caucasians. Three pairs of female monozygotic twins, all aged roughly 18 to 30 years, made up the twin cohort. Using Miltenyi CD45RO+ enrichment and human naive T-cell isolation kits, memory (CD45RO+) and naive T cells were isolated from PBMC. Overall study results and their limits: The excess sharing between twins in beta out-of-frame sequences was weaker because fewer shared sequences reduced the signal-to-noise ratio. Compared with coincidental sharing between unrelated individuals, an excess of low generation-probability sequences was observed among out-of-frame TCR alpha sequences shared between twins. Invariant T cells such as MAIT and iNKT could partly confound zero-insertion analyses, though diverse VJ usage argued against this for most clonotypes. Because the same donors could not be followed over many years, conclusions were based on cross-sectional statistical analysis. Out-of-frame TCR alpha sharing in monozygotic twins was systematically underestimated by recombination models, whereas sharing between unrelated individuals was in agreement with the recombination models. Abundant cord blood beta clonotypes carried fewer insertions; young adult naive repertoires showed a weaker similar trend, while memory repertoires showed none.

This clonotype has at least ten counts. Its antigen remains undetermined. Base qualities are not at hand, and no much larger clone is one base apart. The library relied on 5' RACE. TCRdb shows the sequencer as Illumina HiSeq 2000. A universal primer binding site was introduced by template switching, and a unique molecular identifier was present in the final cDNA, enabling accurate counting of TCR cDNA molecules. First-strand cDNA for TCR alpha and beta chains was synthesized from specific primers in the conserved constant-segment region. To control for contamination, every cDNA library carried two barcodes: a SMART-Mk sample barcode plus Illumina barcodes. TruSeq adapter sequences, together with Illumina sample barcodes, were added in two successive PCR steps. Sequencing of the TCR alpha and beta cDNA libraries was done on the Illumina HiSeq platform using custom primers. In the original analysis: MiGEC processed the raw reads to extract unique molecular identifiers, while MiXCR was used to determine the CDR3 positions. For each individual, recombination models were inferred using an EM algorithm with the repgenHMM and IGoR tools. Shared clonotype analysis was performed with the tcR package in R, normalizing sharing by the product of cloneset sizes. To study raw recombination free of thymic and clonal selection effects, out-of-frame nonproductive sequences were analyzed. Using fastp trimming at Q25 and MiXCR clonotype assembly, TCRdb reanalyzed the public sequencing data and kept in-frame beta chains. CDR3 protein sequences are deduplicated, and each keeps its most common genes and DNA. These V and J calls are TCRdb output, not the study's own analysis. This sample has hundreds of thousands of distinct CDR3 sequences in its table, and 5.5% to 7% of those were observed once. Roughly 3.7% of the sample rests with the top ten.

The sample was also reused in another study, on yellow fever vaccine responses in identical twins. From the second report: According to the authors, in identical twins the way T cells responded to vaccination appeared partly convergent and partly personalized. In identical twins, the study followed T cell clones that responded to the vaccine with precision.

This receptor chain uses TRBV4-1 and TRBJ2-7, and 10 junctional nucleotides match TRBD2. The sequencing sample was made of memory (CD45RO+) T cells sorted from blood. The cell subset or site label, as the study defines it: CD45RO+ enriched T cells. The TCR comes from a woman aged 18 to 35 in good health. The CDR3 region: CASSQSGTSVSYEQYF. The DNA sequence follows: TGCGCCAGCAGCCAGTCCGGGACTAGCGTCTCCTACGAGCAGTACTTC.